This T cell receptor (beta chain) is from a study of cytomegalovirus exposure and HLA in healthy donors. Points from the study as a whole: The Asian-associated ancestry cluster reportedly had fewer N-insertions than the approximately 700-donor mean in a later analysis. Of the V segments, some could not be distinguished, including TRBV6-2 and TRBV6-3, and were excluded. In vitro assays verified that a few CMV-associated chains recognized CMV antigens specifically. Within an earlier analysis, most TCR beta V segments proved productive either about 87% or about 30% of the time.

This CDR3 region has 15 residues. CDR1 SEHNR and CDR2 FQNEAQ come from the germline V gene (reference sequence). Trimming cost V 5 bases and J 4 bases; bases outside gene matches: 8. This clone was detected a few times. Its target is unknown. Primers included in the PCR were 60 Vbeta and 13 Jbeta primers. Clones were sequenced by immunoSEQ multiplex PCR, and TCRdb holds only the in-frame ones, with some missing. Of approximately 150,000 clones in the sample, around four fifths were seen once. This receptor was obtained from a man aged 25-40 years in good health and CMV-seronegative. The V gene is TRBV7-9, the J gene TRBJ1-1; TRBD1 agrees at 9 bases. The sample consisted of PBMCs. Here the CDR3 reads CASSTDRGEGTEAFF. In nucleotides, the CDR3 is TGTGCCAGCAGCACGGACAGGGGAGAAGGCACTGAAGCTTTCTTT. The full variable domain, its missing parts supplied by reference TRBV7-9 and TRBJ1-1, is DTGVSQNPRHKITKRGQNVTFRCDPISEHNRLYWYRQTLGQGPEFLTYFQNEAQLEKSRLLSDRFSAERPKGSFSTLEIQRTEQGDSAMYLCASSTDRGEGTEAFFGQGTRLTVV.